A selection of T cell receptor beta chains follows, all from one sample in a study of human T cells and chemical hapten exposure. TCRdb reanalysed the RACE reads using MiXCR and keeps one entry per CDR3 protein. The data contain fewer than 140,000 distinct CDR3 sequences, approximately 12% of them singletons. Specimen: whole blood, collected in connection with sensitization to the hapten diphenylcyclopropenone (DPC). Receptors were obtained from a woman in her 50s with alopecia areata. Some clones in this sample may be carry-over from other donors' samples. Each CDR3 is given with its conserved first and last residue. A D gene is named only where the DNA matches it firmly. Some rows have no size entry. The others give once, few or many, or a class for an expanded clone.

D gene	V gene	CDR3 length	clone size	J gene	CDR3 DNA	CDR3 protein
NA	TRBV4-2	15	many	TRBJ1-5	TGTGCCAGCAGCCAAGCCGCAGGGGCGAATCAGCCCCAGCATTTT	CASSQAAGANQPQHF
NA	TRBV2	14	many	TRBJ1-4	TGTGCCAGCAGTGAAGCGGGGACTGTAGAAAAACTGTTTTTT	CASSEAGTVEKLFF
NA	TRBV7-6	17	many	TRBJ1-1	TGTGCCAGCAGCTTAATGCCCCCCCGGGCCCGGAACACTGAAGCTTTCTTT	CASSLMPPRARNTEAFF
NA	TRBV7-8	16	NA	TRBJ2-3	TGTGCCAGCAGCTCCTATGAACAGGCCGGCACAGATACGCAGTATTTT	CASSSYEQAGTDTQYF
NA	TRBV7-2	13	NA	TRBJ1-1	TGTGCCAGCAGCCTCGTCCGGGGGAGTGAAGCTTTCTTT	CASSLVRGSEAFF
TRBD1	TRBV28	13	NA	TRBJ1-2	TGTGCCAGCAGGACAGGGGGCGGCTATGGCTACACCTTC	CASRTGGGYGYTF
NA	TRBV13	14	many	TRBJ2-3	TGTGCCAGCAGCTTAGACAGGGTCACAGATACGCAGTATTTT	CASSLDRVTDTQYF
NA	TRBV13	14	NA	TRBJ1-4	TGTGCCAGCAGCTTTCAAGGGCCGAATGAAAAACTGTTTTTT	CASSFQGPNEKLFF
NA	TRBV6-5	14	NA	TRBJ2-3	TGTGTCAGCAGGTGGAGAGCAGGGACAGATACGCAGTATTTT	CVSRWRAGTDTQYF
TRBD1	TRBV20-1	15	few	TRBJ2-7	TGCAGTGCGGCGTCTCCCGGGACAGGGTCTGGGAAGCAGTACTTC	CSAASPGTGSGKQYF
TRBD1	TRBV19	13	NA	TRBJ2-3	TGTGCCAGTAGTTCTACCGTACAGGGGAGTTCTTATTTT	CASSSTVQGSSYF
TRBD2	TRBV11-2	16	NA	TRBJ2-1	TGTGCCAGCAGCCCCATTAGCGGGTTTACCTACAATGAGCAGTTCTTC	CASSPISGFTYNEQFF
TRBD1	TRBV7-6	14	many	TRBJ2-1	TGTGCCAGCAGCGGGGGACAGAGGCATGGTGAGCAGTTCTTC	CASSGGQRHGEQFF
TRBD1	TRBV28	15	many	TRBJ1-1	TGTGCCAGCAGTTTAGTGACAGGGGGTCCCACTGAAGCTTTCTTT	CASSLVTGGPTEAFF